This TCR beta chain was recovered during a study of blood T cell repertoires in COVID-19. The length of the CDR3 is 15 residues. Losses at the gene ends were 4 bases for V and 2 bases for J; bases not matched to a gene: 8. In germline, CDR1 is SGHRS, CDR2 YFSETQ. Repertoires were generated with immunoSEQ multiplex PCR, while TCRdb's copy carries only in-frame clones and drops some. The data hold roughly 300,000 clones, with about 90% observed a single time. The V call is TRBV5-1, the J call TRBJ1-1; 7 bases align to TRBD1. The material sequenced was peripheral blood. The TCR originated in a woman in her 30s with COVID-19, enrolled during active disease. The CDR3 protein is CASSRPDRTNTEAFF. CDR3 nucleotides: TGCGCCAGCAGCCGCCCGGACAGGACAAACACTGAAGCTTTCTTT.